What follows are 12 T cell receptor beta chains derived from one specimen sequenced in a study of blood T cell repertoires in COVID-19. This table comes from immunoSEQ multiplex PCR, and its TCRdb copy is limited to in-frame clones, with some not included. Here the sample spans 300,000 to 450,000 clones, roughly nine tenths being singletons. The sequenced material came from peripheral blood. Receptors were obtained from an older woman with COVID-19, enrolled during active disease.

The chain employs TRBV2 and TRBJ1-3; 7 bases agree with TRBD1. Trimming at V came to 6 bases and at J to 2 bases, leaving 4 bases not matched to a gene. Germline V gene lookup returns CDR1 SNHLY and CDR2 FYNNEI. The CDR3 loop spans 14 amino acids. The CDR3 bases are TGTGCCAGCAGGATACAGGGGACTGGAAACACCATATATTTT. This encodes CASRIQGTGNTIYF.

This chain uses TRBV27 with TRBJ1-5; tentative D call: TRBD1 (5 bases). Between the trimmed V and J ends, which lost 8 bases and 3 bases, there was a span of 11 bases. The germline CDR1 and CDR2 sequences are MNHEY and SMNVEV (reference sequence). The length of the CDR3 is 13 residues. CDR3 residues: CASRRQINQPQHF. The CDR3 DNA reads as TGTGCCAGCCGGAGACAGATCAATCAGCCCCAGCATTTT.

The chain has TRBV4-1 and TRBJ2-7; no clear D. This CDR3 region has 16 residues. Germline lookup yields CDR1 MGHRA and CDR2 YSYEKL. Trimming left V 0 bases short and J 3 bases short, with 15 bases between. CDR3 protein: CASSQDLTPRSYEQYF. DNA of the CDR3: TGCGCCAGCAGCCAAGATCTAACCCCGAGGAGCTACGAGCAGTACTTC.

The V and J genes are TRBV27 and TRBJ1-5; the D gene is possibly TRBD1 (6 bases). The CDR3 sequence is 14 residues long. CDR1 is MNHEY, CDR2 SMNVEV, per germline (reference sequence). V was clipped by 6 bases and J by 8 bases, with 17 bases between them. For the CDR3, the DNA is TGTGCCAGCAGGCAAACAGGGACCAGAGAGCCCCAGCATTTT. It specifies CASRQTGTREPQHF.

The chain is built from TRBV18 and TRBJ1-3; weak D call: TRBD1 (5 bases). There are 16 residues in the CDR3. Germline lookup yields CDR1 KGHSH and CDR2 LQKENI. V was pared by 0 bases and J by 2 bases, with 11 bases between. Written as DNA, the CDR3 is TGTGCCAGCTCACCACCGCCAGGGAATACTGGAAACACCATATATTTT. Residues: CASSPPPGNTGNTIYF. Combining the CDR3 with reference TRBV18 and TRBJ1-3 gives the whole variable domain NAGVMQNPRHLVRRRGQEARLRCSPMKGHSHVYWYRQLPEEGLKFMVYLQKENIIDESGMPKERFSAEFPKEGPSILRIQQVVRGDSAAYFCASSPPPGNTGNTIYFGEGSWLTVV.

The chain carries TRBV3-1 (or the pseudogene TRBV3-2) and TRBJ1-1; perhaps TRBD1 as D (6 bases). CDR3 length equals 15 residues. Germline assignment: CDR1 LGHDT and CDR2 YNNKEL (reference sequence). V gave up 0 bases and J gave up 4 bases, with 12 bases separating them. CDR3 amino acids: CASSQEQGRSTEAFF. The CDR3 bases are TGTGCCAGCAGCCAAGAACAGGGCAGGAGCACTGAAGCTTTCTTT.

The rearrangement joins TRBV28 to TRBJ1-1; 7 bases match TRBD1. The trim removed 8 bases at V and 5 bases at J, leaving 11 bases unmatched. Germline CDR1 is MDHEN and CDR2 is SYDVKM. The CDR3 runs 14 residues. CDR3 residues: CASPPETGLTEAFF. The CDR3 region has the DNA TGTGCCAGCCCCCCAGAGACAGGGCTTACTGAAGCTTTCTTT.

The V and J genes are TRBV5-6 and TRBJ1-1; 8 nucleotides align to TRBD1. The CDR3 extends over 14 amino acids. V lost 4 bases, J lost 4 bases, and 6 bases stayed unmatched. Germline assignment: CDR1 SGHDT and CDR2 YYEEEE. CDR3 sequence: CASSGRGRPTEAFF. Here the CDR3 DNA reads TGTGCCAGCAGCGGCAGGGGGCGCCCCACTGAAGCTTTCTTT.

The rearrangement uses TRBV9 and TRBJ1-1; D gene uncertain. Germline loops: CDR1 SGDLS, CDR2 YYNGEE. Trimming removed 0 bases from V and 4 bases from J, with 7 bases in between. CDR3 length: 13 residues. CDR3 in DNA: TGTGCCAGCAGCGTAGACAATCCCACTGAAGCTTTCTTT. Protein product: CASSVDNPTEAFF.

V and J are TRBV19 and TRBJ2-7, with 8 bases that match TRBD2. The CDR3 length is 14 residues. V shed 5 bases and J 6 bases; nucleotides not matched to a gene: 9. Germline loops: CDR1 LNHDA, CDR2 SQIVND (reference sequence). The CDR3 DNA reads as TGTGCCAGTAGTCCGGGGGGGGGACCACTCGAGCAGTACTTC. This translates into CASSPGGGPLEQYF.

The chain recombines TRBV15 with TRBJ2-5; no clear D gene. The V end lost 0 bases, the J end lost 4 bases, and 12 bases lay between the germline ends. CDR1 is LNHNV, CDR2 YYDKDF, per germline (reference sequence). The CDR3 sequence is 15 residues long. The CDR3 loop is CATSRDLGVRETQYF. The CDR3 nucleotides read TGTGCCACCAGCAGAGATTTGGGCGTGAGAGAGACCCAGTACTTC.

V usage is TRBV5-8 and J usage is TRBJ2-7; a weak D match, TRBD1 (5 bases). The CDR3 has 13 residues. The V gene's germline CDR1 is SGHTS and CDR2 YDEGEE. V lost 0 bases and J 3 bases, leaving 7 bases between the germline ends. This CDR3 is CASSLGQSYEQYF. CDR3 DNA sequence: TGTGCCAGCAGCTTGGGACAGAGCTACGAGCAGTACTTC.